Given below is one T cell receptor (beta chain) in context. Its antigen is still unknown. The data derive from a study of fetal regulatory T cell absence and autoimmunity. V was cut by 4 bases and J by 9 bases, with 19 bases left in between. The CDR3 covers 15 residues. The germline V gene has CDR1 LGHNA and CDR2 YNFKEQ. Study findings and constraints: Pancreas TCRs were oligoclonally enriched versus cord blood, some clones over 80-fold. Broadly similar TRB gene family usage was seen in pancreas and cord blood.

The survey-level immunoSEQ assay was used. TCRdb keeps only in-frame clones here, not all; method: immunoSEQ multiplex PCR. In the table there are 95,000 or so clones, around 72% of which are singletons. The V and J genes are TRBV4-2 and TRBJ1-5; D is undetermined. This clonotype was sampled from a male donor with IPEX syndrome. The sample consisted of pancreas tissue. CDR3: CASSPGAQRVVPQHF. The CDR3 nucleotides read TGTGCCAGCAGCCCAGGTGCCCAACGAGTAGTGCCCCAGCATTTT.